This is a list of T cell receptor beta chains from one sample in a study of blood T cell repertoires in COVID-19. Clones were read by immunoSEQ multiplex PCR, and TCRdb kept only the in-frame ones, dropping some. The data contain fewer than 250,000 clones, more than 70% of them singletons. Sequences were obtained from PBMCs or T cells enriched from blood (not recorded which). These TCRs come from a woman aged 18-29 years who had recovered from COVID-19. CDR3s include the opening cysteine and the closing phenylalanine or tryptophan. Each record gives: V gene, J gene, D gene, CDR3 protein, CDR3 DNA. D genes are given only for firm matches.

v_gene: TRBV18; j_gene: TRBJ1-4; d_gene: .; CDR3aa: CASSPQSGMEKLFF; CDR3nt: TGTGCCAGCTCACCACAATCCGGGATGGAAAAACTGTTTTTT
v_gene: TRBV28; j_gene: TRBJ1-5; d_gene: .; CDR3aa: CASTLGGGINQPQHF; CDR3nt: TGTGCCAGCACACTTGGGGGGGGAATTAATCAGCCCCAGCATTTT
v_gene: TRBV6-1; j_gene: TRBJ1-6; d_gene: .; CDR3aa: CASSEVTAYNSPLHF; CDR3nt: TGTGCCAGCAGTGAAGTAACCGCGTATAATTCACCCCTCCACTTT
v_gene: TRBV27; j_gene: TRBJ2-2; d_gene: .; CDR3aa: CASSLTQGTGELFF; CDR3nt: TGTGCCAGCAGTTTAACGCAGGGCACCGGGGAGCTGTTTTTT
v_gene: TRBV19; j_gene: TRBJ1-1; d_gene: .; CDR3aa: CASSGGRIAEAFF; CDR3nt: TGTGCCAGTAGTGGAGGGAGGATCGCTGAAGCTTTCTTT
v_gene: TRBV12-5; j_gene: TRBJ2-3; d_gene: .; CDR3aa: CASGLAQGRTTDTQYF; CDR3nt: TGTGCTAGTGGTTTGGCACAGGGACGGACCACAGATACGCAGTATTTT
v_gene: TRBV18; j_gene: TRBJ2-7; d_gene: TRBD1; CDR3aa: CASSPDRVNYEQYF; CDR3nt: TGTGCCAGCTCACCGGACAGGGTTAACTACGAGCAGTACTTC
v_gene: TRBV10-3; j_gene: TRBJ1-2; d_gene: TRBD1; CDR3aa: CAISESTGDRGRGGNGGYTF; CDR3nt: TGTGCCATCAGTGAGTCGACAGGGGACAGGGGGCGTGGAGGAAACGGTGGCTACACCTTC
v_gene: TRBV7-8; j_gene: TRBJ2-7; d_gene: TRBD1; CDR3aa: CASSLAALGQGSYEQYF; CDR3nt: TGTGCCAGCAGCTTAGCAGCTTTGGGACAGGGGTCCTACGAGCAGTACTTC
v_gene: TRBV6-5; j_gene: TRBJ1-1; d_gene: .; CDR3aa: CASSANGGQAEAFF; CDR3nt: TGTGCCAGCAGCGCGAACGGGGGGCAGGCTGAAGCTTTCTTT
v_gene: TRBV9; j_gene: TRBJ1-6; d_gene: TRBD1; CDR3aa: CASSVTGTAKNSPLHF; CDR3nt: TGTGCCAGCAGCGTTACCGGGACAGCTAAGAATTCACCCCTCCACTTT